Below, 27 T cell receptor beta chains from the same sample are listed, as sequenced in a study of sequential checkpoint blockade in melanoma. Clones were sequenced by immunoSEQ multiplex PCR, and TCRdb holds only the in-frame ones, with some missing. The table shows over 15,000 clones, with roughly 80% occurring only once. The treatment was: randomized to nivolumab then ipilimumab (arm A) or the reverse (arm B). The sequences come from CD8+ T cells sorted from blood (inferred from file names), collected from a patient given nivolumab and ipilimumab in sequence. Every receptor here comes from a human donor with melanoma.

The chain employs TRBV5-4 and TRBJ2-7; TRBD2 matches 11 bases. CDR1 SGHNT and CDR2 YYREEE come from the germline V gene (reference sequence). The CDR3 has 16 amino acids. The J segment lost 0 bases and the V segment lost 4 bases, leaving 6 bases of the junction unmatched. The CDR3 spells CASSPPGLAASYEQYF. The DNA for the CDR3 is TGTGCCAGCAGCCCTCCGGGACTAGCGGCCTCCTACGAGCAGTACTTC.

V usage is TRBV4-3 and J usage is TRBJ2-7, with 9 bases that match TRBD1. CDR1 is LGHNA, CDR2 YSLEER, per germline. J lost 5 bases, V lost 4 bases, and 6 bases had no gene match. The CDR3 is 14 residues long. The CDR3: CASSPGQGGNEQYF. The CDR3 nucleotides read TGCGCCAGCAGCCCGGGACAGGGAGGGAACGAGCAGTACTTC.

This rearrangement joins TRBV5-5 to TRBJ2-7, with a weak D call TRBD2 (6 bases). CDR3 length: 12 amino acids. Germline V gene sequence: CDR1 SGHKS, CDR2 YYEKEE (reference sequence). Trimming stripped 6 bases from V and 2 bases from J, with 9 bases between. This chain's CDR3 is CASKGGAYEQYF. Written as DNA, the CDR3 is TGTGCCAGCAAAGGCGGGGCCTACGAGCAGTACTTC. The whole variable domain, filled in from reference TRBV5-5 and TRBJ2-7, reads DAGVTQSPTHLIKTRGQQVTLRCSPISGHKSVSWYQQVLGQGPQFIFQYYEKEERGRGNFPDRFSARQFPNYSSELNVNALLLGDSALYLCASKGGAYEQYFGPGTRLTVT.

This chain links TRBV28 with TRBJ2-7; maybe TRBD2 (6 bases). The V gene lost 5 bases and the J gene lost 5 bases, with 19 bases spanning the gap. This CDR3 has 15 residues. Germline CDR1 MDHEN, CDR2 SYDVKM. CDR3: CASSHPTGRLDEQYF. The CDR3 DNA reads as TGTGCCAGCAGTCACCCGACGGGGAGGCTGGACGAGCAGTACTTC. The full variable domain, its missing parts supplied by reference TRBV28 and TRBJ2-7, is DVKVTQSSRYLVKRTGEKVFLECVQDMDHENMFWYRQDPGLGLRLIYFSYDVKMKEKGDIPEGYSVSREKKERFSLILESASTNQTSMYLCASSHPTGRLDEQYFGPGTRLTVT.

The chain's CDR3 is CASSPFRRGLSNTGELFF. The CDR3 nucleotides are TGTGCCAGCAGCCCATTTAGGCGGGGGCTATCGAACACCGGGGAGCTGTTTTTT. V is TRBV7-3 and J is TRBJ2-2; D might be TRBD2 (7 bases). The CDR3 spans 18 residues. The V gene lost 5 bases and the J gene lost 0 bases, with 19 bases spanning the gap. Germline V CDR1 and CDR2: SGHTA, FQGTGA.

This clone was counted a single time. The chain employs TRBV9 and TRBJ1-4, with 9 bases matching TRBD1. CDR3 length: 15 residues. Trimming cost V 6 bases and J 8 bases; bases outside gene matches: 11. CDR1 and CDR2 (germline): SGDLS, YYNGEE. This chain's CDR3 is CASTQSGQGVEKLFF. The CDR3 DNA reads TGTGCCAGCACCCAATCGGGACAGGGAGTCGAAAAACTGTTTTTT.

The chain joins TRBV19 to TRBJ1-4, with 10 bases that match TRBD1. With 4 bases clipped from V and 5 bases from J, the junction kept 16 bases outside the gene matches. The CDR3 loop spans 19 amino acids. Germline V lookup: CDR1 LNHDA, CDR2 SQIVND (reference sequence). CDR3 bases: TGTGCCAGTAGTAGTCCCTCGTACACTCCGGGACAGGGGAATGAAAAACTGTTTTTT. This gives the protein CASSSPSYTPGQGNEKLFF.

The rearrangement joins TRBV5-5 to TRBJ2-7, with a possible D match to TRBD1 (5 bases). V was clipped by 0 bases and J by 4 bases, with 8 bases between them. The CDR3 length is 13 residues. Germline-derived CDR1 and CDR2 are SGHKS and YYEKEE (reference sequence). The CDR3 protein is CASSLGQFYEQYF. The CDR3 nucleotides read TGTGCCAGCAGCTTGGGACAGTTTTACGAGCAGTACTTC.

This chain joins TRBV23-1 and TRBJ1-3, with a weak D call TRBD1 (6 bases). TRBV23-1 is flagged as an ORF with uncertain function. The CDR3 extends over 15 amino acids. Trimming took 8 bases from V and 2 from J, leaving 16 bases between them. DNA of the CDR3: TGCGCCAGCGGACCTAGTACAGGGACTGGAAACACCATATATTTT. Translated, it gives CASGPSTGTGNTIYF.

The chain employs TRBV11-2 and TRBJ2-7, with D perhaps TRBD1 (5 bases). Trimming cost V 5 bases and J 2 bases, with 10 bases left between them. The CDR3 has 13 amino acids. Per germline, CDR1 SGHAT and CDR2 FQNNGV. The CDR3 bases are TGTGCCAGCAGCCCAGACAGCCCCTACGAGCAGTACTTC. It is translated as CASSPDSPYEQYF.

The chain combines TRBV9 with TRBJ2-7, with D unclear. V shed 0 bases and J shed 2 bases, with 12 bases lying between them. The CDR3 is made up of 15 amino acids. The germline gives CDR1 SGDLS, CDR2 YYNGEE. In DNA, the CDR3 is TGTGCCAGCAGCGTAGCGATGGGTAGCCCCTACGAGCAGTACTTC. Protein sequence: CASSVAMGSPYEQYF.

The chain carries TRBV19 and TRBJ2-7, with 9 bases aligning to TRBD1. There are 15 residues in the CDR3. Germline values: CDR1 LNHDA, CDR2 SQIVND (reference sequence). V shed 5 bases, J shed 0 bases, and the junction held 5 bases outside the gene matches. The CDR3 DNA sequence: TGTGCCAGTAGTGCCCGGGACAGGGACTCCTACGAGCAGTACTTC. It encodes CASSARDRDSYEQYF.

This clone was detected only a few times. This sequence joins TRBV19 and TRBJ1-2, with no clear D. CDR3 size: 13 residues. Germline assignment: CDR1 LNHDA and CDR2 SQIVND (reference sequence). V shed 3 bases and J shed 3 bases, with 8 bases lying between them. This CDR3 reads CASSILEDYGYTF. In DNA, the CDR3 is TGTGCCAGTAGTATCTTGGAGGACTATGGCTACACCTTC.

This clone was detected a few times. The chain joins TRBV27 to TRBJ2-7; tentatively, D is TRBD1 (8 bases). The CDR3 consists of 14 residues. Trimming took 5 bases from V and 9 from J, leaving 20 bases between them. In germline, CDR1 is MNHEY, CDR2 SMNVEV (reference sequence). CDR3 coding DNA: TGTGCCAGCAGTATCAGCCCCACAGGGGGGGCGCAGTACTTC. Translated, it gives CASSISPTGGAQYF.

V is TRBV30 and J is TRBJ1-1; a weak D match, TRBD1 (6 bases). The CDR3 has 15 amino acids. Germline lookup yields CDR1 GTSNPN and CDR2 SVGIG (reference sequence). Trimming took 3 bases from V and 1 from J, leaving 15 bases between them. CDR3 sequence (DNA): TGTGCCTGGAGAAAAGTAGGGGGTTGGAACACTGAAGCTTTCTTT. It codes for CAWRKVGGWNTEAFF.

The V call is TRBV19, the J call TRBJ1-1; D not certain. V was clipped by 2 bases and J by 0 bases, with 10 bases between them. Germline V gene lookup returns CDR1 LNHDA and CDR2 SQIVND (reference sequence). There are 15 residues in the CDR3. CDR3 nucleotide sequence: TGTGCCAGTAGTATAAACCCCTTAGTGAACACTGAAGCTTTCTTT. As protein: CASSINPLVNTEAFF.

This clone came up a few times. The chain recombines TRBV27 with TRBJ1-1; the D is unclear. Germline V lookup: CDR1 MNHEY, CDR2 SMNVEV (reference sequence). This CDR3 has 13 residues. Trimming stripped 5 bases from V and 1 base from J, with 8 bases between. The CDR3 region has the DNA TGTGCCAGCAGTCACCCCGGGAACACTGAAGCTTTCTTT. Translating it yields CASSHPGNTEAFF.

J is TRBJ2-5 and V is TRBV7-9; TRBD2 might be the D (6 bases). V gave up 5 bases and J gave up 4 bases, with 11 bases separating them. This CDR3 has 13 residues. Germline lookup yields CDR1 SEHNR and CDR2 FQNEAQ (reference sequence). DNA of the CDR3: TGTGCCAGCAGCCAAACTAGCACAGAGACCCAGTACTTC. Its protein is CASSQTSTETQYF.

V gene TRBV28 combines with J gene TRBJ1-1; D is unclear. Germline CDR1 reads MDHEN; CDR2 reads SYDVKM. V was pared by 6 bases and J by 2 bases, with 4 bases between. The CDR3 spans 11 residues. The CDR3 spells CASSQNTEAFF. CDR3 nucleotide sequence: TGTGCCAGCAGCCAAAACACTGAAGCTTTCTTT.

This rearrangement joins TRBV19 to TRBJ2-7, with 11 bases lining up with TRBD2. V was pared by 4 bases and J by 4 bases, with 3 bases of the junction left unmatched. The CDR3 length is 14 residues. Germline CDR1 is LNHDA and CDR2 is SQIVND (reference sequence). CDR3 sequence: CASSTGTSGYEQYF. DNA for the CDR3: TGTGCCAGTAGTACCGGGACTAGCGGATACGAGCAGTACTTC.

The chain uses TRBV30 and TRBJ1-2, with 9 bases fitting TRBD1. The CDR3 contains 17 residues. Germline lookup yields CDR1 GTSNPN and CDR2 SVGIG (reference sequence). With V trimmed by 3 bases and J by 4 bases, 15 bases remained unmatched. The CDR3 bases are TGTGCCTGGAGCCTTGACCATCCGGGACAGGGAGGCTATGGCTACACCTTC. It is translated as CAWSLDHPGQGGYGYTF.

This clone was recorded only once. The rearrangement uses TRBV4-1 and TRBJ2-2, with TRBD2 matching 10 bases. This CDR3 has 16 residues. The germline V gene has CDR1 MGHRA and CDR2 YSYEKL. The junction had 8 bases not matched to a gene; V was cut back by 1 base and J by 9 bases. CDR3 sequence reads: CASSQGSGLARWELFF. The CDR3 DNA sequence: TGCGCCAGCAGCCAAGGCTCGGGACTAGCGCGCTGGGAGCTGTTTTTT.

The rearrangement links TRBV30 to TRBJ2-7; TRBD1 matches at 8 bases. V lost 3 bases and J lost 5; bases outside the gene matches: 12. The CDR3 length is 15 residues. CDR1 GTSNPN and CDR2 SVGIG come from the germline V gene (reference sequence). The CDR3 sequence: CAWSLGTGSLHEQYF. As DNA, the CDR3 is TGTGCCTGGAGCCTAGGGACAGGTTCTCTACACGAGCAGTACTTC.

The chain carries TRBV4-1 and TRBJ1-6; 7 nucleotides line up with TRBD1. CDR1 MGHRA and CDR2 YSYEKL come from the germline V gene. J was trimmed by 19 bases and V by 1 base; bases with no gene match: 10. This CDR3 comprises 13 residues. CDR3: CASSQVPRDSIHF. As DNA, the CDR3 is TGCGCCAGCAGCCAAGTTCCCCGGGACAGTATACACTTT.

V gene TRBV7-9 combines with J gene TRBJ2-1, with D possibly matching TRBD1 (5 bases). Germline loops: CDR1 SEHNR, CDR2 FQNEAQ (reference sequence). This CDR3 contains 12 residues. V lost 2 bases, J lost 9 bases, and 8 bases lay in between. CDR3 sequence (DNA): TGTGCCAGCAGCTTATCAGGGCTTGAGCAGTTCTTC. Protein sequence: CASSLSGLEQFF.

The chain employs TRBV7-2 and TRBJ1-1; D is undetermined. The germline V gene has CDR1 SGHTA and CDR2 FQGNSA. The CDR3 consists of 13 residues. V lost 1 base to trimming and J lost 3 bases, with 6 bases between them. The CDR3 sequence: CASSLDTYTEAFF. CDR3 DNA: TGTGCCAGCAGCTTAGACACCTACACTGAAGCTTTCTTT.

In this sample, this clone turned up once. The rearrangement links TRBV7-9 to TRBJ1-4, with D possibly being TRBD1 (6 bases). The CDR3 runs to 15 residues. V gave up 1 base and J gave up 4 bases, with 10 bases separating them. Germline V lookup: CDR1 SEHNR, CDR2 FQNEAQ (reference sequence). The CDR3 DNA reads as TGTGCCAGCAGCTTAGAACAGGGAGTTAATGAAAAACTGTTTTTT. Amino acid sequence: CASSLEQGVNEKLFF.